This is a list of T cell receptor beta chains from one sample in a study of blood T cell repertoires in COVID-19. Clones were read by immunoSEQ multiplex PCR, and TCRdb kept only the in-frame ones, dropping some. This sample has tens of thousands of clones, with approximately 83% found just once. The sample was peripheral blood. All receptors derive from a woman aged 80 or over with acute or convalescent COVID-19. Each CDR3 is given with its conserved first and last residue. A D gene is named only where the DNA matches it firmly. The size of a clone is reported for some rows only, either as once, few or many, or as a class for expanded clones.

DNA: TGCGCCAGCAGCCATCCCTTTGACGAGGTTAAAAACATTCAGTACTTC; CDR3: CASSHPFDEVKNIQYF; V: TRBV4-3; D: -; size: -; J: TRBJ2-4
DNA: TGTGTCAGCAGCACGACTAGCGGGAGGGCCGGTGAGCAGTTCTTC; CDR3: CVSSTTSGRAGEQFF; V: TRBV5-5; D: TRBD2; size: -; J: TRBJ2-1
DNA: TGTGCCAGCAGCTTCCGACTAGCGGAGGGCACAGATACGCAGTATTTT; CDR3: CASSFRLAEGTDTQYF; V: TRBV7-8; D: TRBD2; size: -; J: TRBJ2-3
DNA: TGTGCCAGCAGCCAAGGAGCTGATCGAAAATACTTC; CDR3: CASSQGADRKYF; V: TRBV3-1/TRBV3-2; D: -; size: -; J: TRBJ2-4
DNA: TGTGCCAGCAGCCAAGTTGCGGGGCATGGTACGGGGCAGTACTTC; CDR3: CASSQVAGHGTGQYF; V: TRBV14; D: -; size: once; J: TRBJ2-7
DNA: TGTGCCAGCAGCGTCACTAGCGGGAACCCAGCAGATACGCAGTATTTT; CDR3: CASSVTSGNPADTQYF; V: TRBV9; D: TRBD2; size: -; J: TRBJ2-3
DNA: TGCGCCAGCAGCCCACTGACTAGCGGGAGTGGTGATACGCAGTATTTT; CDR3: CASSPLTSGSGDTQYF; V: TRBV5-1; D: TRBD2; size: -; J: TRBJ2-3
DNA: TGTGCCAGCAGTCGACAGGGCTATGGCTACACCTTC; CDR3: CASSRQGYGYTF; V: TRBV6-5; D: TRBD1; size: -; J: TRBJ1-2
DNA: TGTGCCAGCAGTGAACGGCTAGCGGGAGTCGGGAATGAGCAGTTCTTC; CDR3: CASSERLAGVGNEQFF; V: TRBV2; D: TRBD2; size: many; J: TRBJ2-1
DNA: TGTGCCAGCAGCCAGTCCGACAGGTCCCTTCAGCCCCAGCATTTT; CDR3: CASSQSDRSLQPQHF; V: TRBV3-1/TRBV3-2; D: -; size: -; J: TRBJ1-5
DNA: TGTGCCACCACCGCGGGACTCAGCAATGAGCAGTTCTTC; CDR3: CATTAGLSNEQFF; V: TRBV15; D: -; size: -; J: TRBJ2-1
DNA: TGCAGCGCTCCGAGGACAAGGGGCCACAATGAGCAGTTCTTC; CDR3: CSAPRTRGHNEQFF; V: TRBV29-1; D: -; size: -; J: TRBJ2-1
DNA: TGCGCCAGCAGCCGTCGGGGGGGTGGAAACACCATATATTTT; CDR3: CASSRRGGGNTIYF; V: TRBV4-1; D: -; size: -; J: TRBJ1-3
DNA: TGTGCCAGCAGCTTAGAACAGGGCTACGAGCAGTACTTC; CDR3: CASSLEQGYEQYF; V: TRBV7-2; D: -; size: -; J: TRBJ2-7
DNA: TGTGCCAGCAGCTTAGGGGGAGTGGGGTCGCCTTTACATACGCAGTATTTT; CDR3: CASSLGGVGSPLHTQYF; V: TRBV11-2; D: -; size: -; J: TRBJ2-3
DNA: TGTGCCAGCACCCGGGCTAGCGGCCGCTCCTACAATGAGCAGTTCTTC; CDR3: CASTRASGRSYNEQFF; V: TRBV7-2; D: TRBD2; size: -; J: TRBJ2-1
DNA: TGTGCCAGCAGCTCCCAGGGAAATCAGCCCCAGCATTTT; CDR3: CASSSQGNQPQHF; V: TRBV7-9; D: -; size: -; J: TRBJ1-5
DNA: TGTGCCAGCAGCTTATCTGCGTTGGAAAAACTGTTTTTT; CDR3: CASSLSALEKLFF; V: TRBV11-2; D: -; size: -; J: TRBJ1-4
DNA: TGCAGTGCCCTGGAGACTGGCTACACCTTC; CDR3: CSALETGYTF; V: TRBV20-1; D: -; size: -; J: TRBJ1-2
DNA: TGCGCCAGCACCCGGGGAGATAATGAAAAACTGTTTTTT; CDR3: CASTRGDNEKLFF; V: TRBV5-1; D: -; size: -; J: TRBJ1-4